This passage covers 28 T cell receptor beta chains from one sample sequenced in a study of beta chain features in type 1 diabetes. Isolated RNA was reverse transcribed in full, so expressed TCRB transcripts were sequenced. The assay was immunoSEQ multiplex PCR, and TCRdb's table has in-frame clones only and misses some. The sample carries approximately 200,000 clones, over 7.5% recorded once. Specimen: naive CD4+ T cells from blood. These receptor sequences come from a woman aged 18 to 35 in good health.

This clone has a handful of counts. The CDR3 is CASSPVVAADSEQFF. The CDR3 bases are TGTGCCAGCAGCCCCGTGGTAGCGGCGGACTCTGAGCAGTTCTTC. V is TRBV7-9 and J is TRBJ2-1, with D possibly being TRBD2 (6 bases). Germline V gives CDR1 SEHNR, CDR2 FQNEAQ (reference sequence). Trimming removed 5 bases at V and 9 bases at J, with 20 bases between. This CDR3 region has 15 residues. Looking up the rest from reference TRBV7-9 and TRBJ2-1 gives the full variable domain: DTGVSQNPRHKITKRGQNVTFRCDPISEHNRLYWYRQTLGQGPEFLTYFQNEAQLEKSRLLSDRFSAERPKGSFSTLEIQRTEQGDSAMYLCASSPVVAADSEQFFGPGTRLTVL.

This clone has a handful of counts. This sample includes further DNA sequences coding for the same CDR3. The chain employs TRBV6-1 and TRBJ1-5; D remains ambiguous. Germline V gene sequence: CDR1 MNHNS, CDR2 SASEGT. The CDR3 extends over 13 amino acids. V was trimmed by 4 bases and J by 4 bases, leaving 8 bases between them. The DNA of the CDR3 is TGTGCCAGCAGTGGACGGGGAAATCAGCCCCAGCATTTT. The encoded protein is CASSGRGNQPQHF.

The V call is TRBV6-5, the J call TRBJ1-2, with D possibly matching TRBD1 (6 bases). V gave up 2 bases and J gave up 7 bases, with 17 bases separating them. Germline-derived CDR1 and CDR2 are MNHEY and SVGAGI. The CDR3 loop spans 15 amino acids. CDR3 DNA: TGTGCCAGCAGTTACCGAGGCAGGGGAGAAGGTGGCTACACCTTC. This encodes CASSYRGRGEGGYTF.

This chain joins TRBV4-2 and TRBJ1-1; no reliable D call. V lost 4 bases and J 4 bases, leaving 19 bases between the germline ends. Germline V gene sequence: CDR1 LGHNA, CDR2 YNFKEQ. CDR3 length: 16 amino acids. Written as DNA, the CDR3 is TGTGCCAGCAGCCCCCGAGTCCGGGAGGCGGGCACTGAAGCTTTCTTT. Encoded protein: CASSPRVREAGTEAFF.

This clone showed up just a few times. This chain links TRBV5-1 with TRBJ1-1; tentatively, D is TRBD1 (6 bases). The CDR3 extends over 16 amino acids. Trimming took 4 bases from V and 1 from J, leaving 17 bases between them. Germline V lookup: CDR1 SGHRS, CDR2 YFSETQ. The CDR3 is CASSRRTEIQNTEAFF. DNA for the CDR3: TGCGCCAGCAGCCGTCGGACAGAGATACAGAACACTGAAGCTTTCTTT. Complete variable domain (other parts from reference TRBV5-1 and TRBJ1-1): KAGVTQTPRYLIKTRGQQVTLSCSPISGHRSVSWYQQTPGQGLQFLFEYFSETQRNKGNFPGRFSGRQFSNSRSEMNVSTLELGDSALYLCASSRRTEIQNTEAFFGQGTRLTVV.

This clone was counted ten times or more. V usage is TRBV18 and J usage is TRBJ2-7, with TRBD2 as a possible D gene (6 bases). The ends were cut back, 2 bases at V and 6 bases at J, with 14 bases in the middle. From germline, CDR1 is KGHSH and CDR2 LQKENI. This CDR3 has 14 amino acids. This CDR3 is CASSPKGLGGEQYF. The CDR3 DNA reads as TGTGCCAGCTCACCAAAAGGGCTCGGGGGCGAGCAGTACTTC.

The rearrangement joins TRBV27 to TRBJ1-5, with TRBD1 as a possible D gene (5 bases). Germline-derived CDR1 and CDR2 are MNHEY and SMNVEV (reference sequence). CDR3 length: 14 amino acids. Between the trimmed V and J ends, which lost 6 bases and 5 bases, there was a span of 14 bases. In DNA form, the CDR3 reads TGTGCCAGCAGCTCCCGGATCAGGGATCAGCCCCAGCATTTT. The encoded protein is CASSSRIRDQPQHF.

This clone was counted between two and nine times. The chain combines TRBV30 with TRBJ1-5, with D possibly matching TRBD1 (6 bases). Germline CDR1 is GTSNPN and CDR2 is SVGIG (reference sequence). There are 13 residues in the CDR3. Deletions cut 5 bases from V and 4 bases from J, with 12 bases between. The CDR3 spells CAWAGAQNQPQHF. CDR3 nucleotides: TGTGCCTGGGCGGGGGCCCAAAATCAGCCCCAGCATTTT. Together with reference TRBV30 and TRBJ1-5, the CDR3 gives the full variable domain: SQTIHQWPATLVQPVGSPLSLECTVEGTSNPNLYWYRQAAGRGLQLLFYSVGIGQISSEVPQNLSASRPQDRQFILSSKKLLLSDSGFYLCAWAGAQNQPQHFGDGTRLSIL.

The sample holds a few counts of this clone. This chain connects TRBV5-6 to TRBJ2-1, with 8 bases lining up with TRBD1. V lost 2 bases and J lost 2; bases outside the gene matches: 3. Germline lookup yields CDR1 SGHDT and CDR2 YYEEEE. CDR3 size: 15 residues. The CDR3 sequence is CASSFRDRPYNEQFF. The CDR3 DNA follows: TGTGCCAGCAGCTTCCGGGACAGGCCCTACAATGAGCAGTTCTTC.

The chain employs TRBV5-8 and TRBJ1-2; TRBD1 is a possible D gene (5 bases). Germline-derived CDR1 and CDR2 are SGHTS and YDEGEE. This CDR3 spans 14 amino acids. Trimming removed 2 bases from V and 2 bases from J, with 10 bases in between. The CDR3 bases are TGTGCCAGCAGCTTATCAGGGTTAAACTATGGCTACACCTTC. It codes for CASSLSGLNYGYTF. Full variable domain (remainder filled in from reference TRBV5-8 and TRBJ1-2): EAGVTQSPTHLIKTRGQQATLRCSPISGHTSVYWYQQALGLGLQFLLWYDEGEERNRGNFPPRFSGRQFPNYSSELNVNALELEDSALYLCASSLSGLNYGYTFGSGTRLTVV.

This clone occurred a few times. This chain uses TRBV29-1 with TRBJ1-2; tentatively, D is TRBD1 (6 bases). The germline V gene encodes CDR1 SQVTM and CDR2 ANQGSEA. V dropped 7 bases and J dropped 4 bases, with 22 bases sitting between them. The CDR3 covers 15 residues. The CDR3 coding sequence is TGCAGCGGATACCGCGTCAACAGGGAAAGCTATGGCTACACCTTC. Translating gives CSGYRVNRESYGYTF.

This clone was picked up a small number of times. The V call is TRBV28, the J call TRBJ2-7; D possibly corresponds to TRBD2 (6 bases). The CDR3 runs to 14 residues. The V gene lost 3 bases and the J gene lost 3 bases, with 12 bases spanning the gap. Germline V gives CDR1 MDHEN, CDR2 SYDVKM. CDR3 protein: CASSLEGSVYEQYF. CDR3 DNA: TGTGCCAGCAGTTTGGAGGGCTCGGTCTACGAGCAGTACTTC.

This chain uses TRBV29-1 with TRBJ1-1, with 8 bases that match TRBD1. CDR1 is SQVTM and CDR2 is ANQGSEA in the germline V gene. This CDR3 region has 13 residues. V was clipped by 8 bases and J by 1 base; unmatched bases: 6. CDR3 protein: CSWTGLANTEAFF. For the CDR3, the DNA is TGCAGCTGGACAGGGTTGGCGAACACTGAAGCTTTCTTT.

This clone appeared a few times. The chain is built from TRBV5-4 and TRBJ2-4; 8 bases align to TRBD2. Germline V lookup: CDR1 SGHNT, CDR2 YYREEE (reference sequence). Unmatched junction bases numbered 3, after V lost 3 bases and J lost 1 base. The CDR3 has 15 residues. This CDR3 is CASSSRGGAKNIQYF. In DNA form, the CDR3 reads TGTGCCAGCAGCTCCCGGGGGGGGGCCAAAAACATTCAGTACTTC.

The chain joins TRBV5-4 to TRBJ2-2; 9 nucleotides line up with TRBD2. Germline V gives CDR1 SGHNT, CDR2 YYREEE (reference sequence). This CDR3 comprises 16 residues. V lost 3 bases to trimming and J lost 0 bases; unmatched junction nucleotides: 3. The CDR3 protein is CASSSRLAANTGELFF. DNA of the CDR3: TGTGCCAGCAGCTCCAGACTAGCGGCGAACACCGGGGAGCTGTTTTTT.

In this sample, this clone turned up many times. This chain uses TRBV4-1 with TRBJ2-3, with D possibly being TRBD1 (6 bases). This CDR3 has 14 amino acids. Between the trimmed V and J ends, which lost 6 bases and 2 bases, there was a span of 12 bases. Germline values: CDR1 MGHRA, CDR2 YSYEKL. CDR3 protein: CASSDRDNTDTQYF. The CDR3 coding sequence is TGCGCCAGCAGTGACCGGGACAACACAGATACGCAGTATTTT.

This clone was counted between two and nine times. The genes are TRBV30 and TRBJ2-3, with D possibly being TRBD2 (7 bases). The germline V and J ends were trimmed by 1 base and 2 bases, with 13 bases remaining between them. Germline V gene lookup returns CDR1 GTSNPN and CDR2 SVGIG (reference sequence). CDR3 length: 15 residues. This CDR3 is CAWSGGGSPTDTQYF. The CDR3 bases are TGTGCCTGGAGTGGGGGGGGCAGTCCCACAGATACGCAGTATTTT.

This chain uses TRBV5-1 with TRBJ2-1; a weak D match, TRBD2 (5 bases). This CDR3 region has 15 residues. Trimming took off 2 bases at V and 1 base at J, with 10 bases between the two ends. Germline CDR1 and CDR2: SGHRS and YFSETQ. CDR3 bases: TGCGCCAGCAGCTTCATTACGGGATCCTACAATGAGCAGTTCTTC. As protein: CASSFITGSYNEQFF.

This clone was counted only a few times. The same CDR3 is also encoded by other DNA sequences in this sample. The chain uses TRBV30 and TRBJ1-5; D is possibly TRBD1 (6 bases). Between the trimmed V and J ends, which lost 0 bases and 7 bases, there was a span of 7 bases. Germline CDR1 reads GTSNPN; CDR2 reads SVGIG (reference sequence). The CDR3 contains 12 residues. The chain's CDR3 is CAWSVRGQPQHF. The CDR3 DNA reads TGTGCCTGGAGTGTCAGGGGCCAGCCCCAGCATTTT.

The chain joins TRBV6-6 to TRBJ2-7; 11 positions match TRBD1. CDR3 length: 14 residues. The germline V gene encodes CDR1 MNHNY and CDR2 SVGAGI (reference sequence). V shed 5 bases, J shed 4 bases, and the junction held 4 bases outside the gene matches. The DNA for the CDR3 is TGTGCCAGCAGTCTGGGACAGGGGGTGTACGAGCAGTACTTC. Translated: CASSLGQGVYEQYF.

The chain recombines TRBV6-1 with TRBJ2-5; 13 bases fit TRBD2. Germline CDR1 reads MNHNS; CDR2 reads SASEGT. J was trimmed by 4 bases and V by 6 bases; bases with no gene match: 5. This CDR3 has 15 amino acids. The CDR3 is CASSSLAGGRETQYF. Here the CDR3 DNA reads TGTGCCAGCAGCTCACTAGCGGGGGGGCGAGAGACCCAGTACTTC.

This clone has just a few counts. The V and J genes are TRBV27 and TRBJ1-4, with no clear D. Trimming shortened V by 5 bases and J by 8 bases, and 15 bases separated the two germline ends. The CDR3 spans 14 residues. Germline V gene lookup returns CDR1 MNHEY and CDR2 SMNVEV (reference sequence). The CDR3 nucleotides read TGTGCCAGCAGTGAGGTCCGTCGCGAGGAAAAACTGTTTTTT. Its protein product is CASSEVRREEKLFF.

This clone showed up just a few times. The chain employs TRBV6-1 and TRBJ2-1, with D perhaps matching TRBD1 (6 bases). Germline CDR1 and CDR2: MNHNS and SASEGT. Trimming removed 5 bases from V and 4 bases from J, with 15 bases in between. CDR3 length: 15 amino acids. In DNA, the CDR3 is TGTGCCAGCAGTCCCCGGACAGAGTCGTACAATGAGCAGTTCTTC. This codes for CASSPRTESYNEQFF.

The chain couples TRBV19 to TRBJ2-5; possibly TRBD1 for D (6 bases). The CDR3 is 17 residues long. Germline-derived CDR1 and CDR2 are LNHDA and SQIVND (reference sequence). Trimming cost V 2 bases and J 4 bases, with 20 bases left between them. The CDR3, as DNA: TGTGCCAGTAGTATACGGGGACACGCTCGTCTGGGAGAGACCCAGTACTTC. Translated, it gives CASSIRGHARLGETQYF. Supplemented by reference TRBV19 and TRBJ2-5, the full variable domain reads DGGITQSPKYLFRKEGQNVTLSCEQNLNHDAMYWYRQDPGQGLRLIYYSQIVNDFQKGDIAEGYSVSREKKESFPLTVTSAQKNPTAFYLCASSIRGHARLGETQYFGPGTRLLVL.

The chain combines TRBV25-1 with TRBJ2-1; 12 bases map to TRBD2. V shed 3 bases and J 5 bases; nucleotides not matched to a gene: 5. CDR1 and CDR2 (germline): MGHDK, SYGVNS. CDR3 length: 16 amino acids. The CDR3 region is CASSDRGLAGDNEQFF. CDR3 nucleotide sequence: TGTGCCAGCAGTGATAGGGGACTAGCGGGTGACAATGAGCAGTTCTTC.

The rearrangement joins TRBV7-6 to TRBJ1-1, with a tentative D call TRBD1 (5 bases). The CDR3 runs 15 residues. V was clipped by 0 bases and J by 1 base, with 9 bases between them. Germline lookup yields CDR1 SGHVS and CDR2 FNYEAQ. The CDR3 region is CASSLALQGNTEAFF. In DNA, the CDR3 is TGTGCCAGCAGCTTAGCATTGCAGGGGAACACTGAAGCTTTCTTT.

The chain has TRBV7-9 and TRBJ2-7, with D unclear. The germline V and J ends were trimmed by 1 base and 5 bases, with 9 bases remaining between them. Per the germline V gene, CDR1 is SEHNR and CDR2 is FQNEAQ (reference sequence). This CDR3 is built from 13 residues. The CDR3 spells CASSLGAPHEQYF. CDR3 sequence (DNA): TGTGCCAGCAGCTTAGGGGCCCCCCACGAGCAGTACTTC.

In its sample, this clone was seen a few times. J is TRBJ1-1 and V is TRBV29-1; no clear D. Deletions cut 1 base from V and 5 bases from J, with 11 bases between. Germline loops: CDR1 SQVTM, CDR2 ANQGSEA. This CDR3 is 13 amino acids long. Here the CDR3 DNA reads TGCAGCGTTGAAGGCCGGACTGGAACTGAAGCTTTCTTT. It translates to CSVEGRTGTEAFF.